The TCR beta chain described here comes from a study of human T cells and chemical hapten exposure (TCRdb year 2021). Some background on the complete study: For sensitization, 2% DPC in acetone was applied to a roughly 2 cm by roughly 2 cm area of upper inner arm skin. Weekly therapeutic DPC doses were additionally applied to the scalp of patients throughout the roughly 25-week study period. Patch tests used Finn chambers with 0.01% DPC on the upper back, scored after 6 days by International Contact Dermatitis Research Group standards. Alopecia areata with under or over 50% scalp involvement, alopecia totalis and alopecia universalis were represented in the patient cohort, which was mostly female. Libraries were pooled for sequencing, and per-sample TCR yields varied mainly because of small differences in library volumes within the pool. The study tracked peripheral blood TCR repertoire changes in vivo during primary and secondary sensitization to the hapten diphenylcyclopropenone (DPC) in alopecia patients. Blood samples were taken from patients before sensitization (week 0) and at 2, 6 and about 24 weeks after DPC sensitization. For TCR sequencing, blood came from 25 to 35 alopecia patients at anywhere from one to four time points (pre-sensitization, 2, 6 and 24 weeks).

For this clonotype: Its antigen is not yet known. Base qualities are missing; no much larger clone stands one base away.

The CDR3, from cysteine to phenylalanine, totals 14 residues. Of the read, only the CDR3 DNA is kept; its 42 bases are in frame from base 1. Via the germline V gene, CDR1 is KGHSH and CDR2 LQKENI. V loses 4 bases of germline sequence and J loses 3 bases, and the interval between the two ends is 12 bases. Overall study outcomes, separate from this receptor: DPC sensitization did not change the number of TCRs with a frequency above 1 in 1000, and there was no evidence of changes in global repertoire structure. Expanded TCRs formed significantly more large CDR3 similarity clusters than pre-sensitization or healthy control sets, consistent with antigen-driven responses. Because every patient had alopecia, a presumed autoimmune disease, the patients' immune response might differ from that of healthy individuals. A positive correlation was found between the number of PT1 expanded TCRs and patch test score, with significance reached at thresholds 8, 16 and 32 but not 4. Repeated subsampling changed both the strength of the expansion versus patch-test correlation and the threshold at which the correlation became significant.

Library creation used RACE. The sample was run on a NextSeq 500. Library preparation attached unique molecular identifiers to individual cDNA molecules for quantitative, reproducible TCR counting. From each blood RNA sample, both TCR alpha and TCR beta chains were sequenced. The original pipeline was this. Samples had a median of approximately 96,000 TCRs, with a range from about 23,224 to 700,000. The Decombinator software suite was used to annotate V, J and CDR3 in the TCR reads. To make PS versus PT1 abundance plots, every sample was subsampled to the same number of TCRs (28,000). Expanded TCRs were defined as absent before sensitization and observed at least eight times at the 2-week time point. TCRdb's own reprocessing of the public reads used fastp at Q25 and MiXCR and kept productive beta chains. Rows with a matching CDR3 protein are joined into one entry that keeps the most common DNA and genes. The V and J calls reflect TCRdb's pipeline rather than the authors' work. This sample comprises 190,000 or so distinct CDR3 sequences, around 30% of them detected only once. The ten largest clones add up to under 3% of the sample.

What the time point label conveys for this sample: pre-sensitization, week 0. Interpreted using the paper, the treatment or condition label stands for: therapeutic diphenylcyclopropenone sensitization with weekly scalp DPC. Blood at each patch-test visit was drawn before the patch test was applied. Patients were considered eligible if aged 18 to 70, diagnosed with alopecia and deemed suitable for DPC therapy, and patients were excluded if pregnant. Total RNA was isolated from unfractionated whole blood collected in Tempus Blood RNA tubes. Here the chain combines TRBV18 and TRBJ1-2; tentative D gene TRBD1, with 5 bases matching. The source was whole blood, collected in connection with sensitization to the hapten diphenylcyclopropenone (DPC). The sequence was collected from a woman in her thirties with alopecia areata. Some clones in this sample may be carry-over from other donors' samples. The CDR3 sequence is CASSLGRGDYGYTF. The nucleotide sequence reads TGTGCCAGCTCACTTGGCCGGGGCGACTATGGCTACACCTTC.